This T cell receptor (beta chain) was retrieved from a study of CD8 T cells in ankylosing spondylitis. The study's findings and limits: Disease-linked clones reportedly concentrated significantly in matched ankylosing spondylitis synovial fluid. Earlier literature documents some of the motif variants in reactive arthritis synovial fluid and blood.

V lost 0 bases and J 1 base, leaving 16 bases between the germline ends. CDR1 DFQATT and CDR2 SNEGSKA come from the germline V gene (reference sequence). CDR3 length: 17 residues. This clonotype appeared many times. Its antigen remains unknown. Quantitative barcoded 5'-RACE was used to prepare TCR beta libraries. MiXCR was run by TCRdb on the 5' RACE reads, yielding one entry per CDR3 protein. Found here are 350,000 or so distinct CDR3 sequences, roughly 12% of them singletons; the top ten hold 9.1%. V and J are TRBV20-1 and TRBJ1-5, with unresolved D. Sequenced: blood, either unsorted or a sorted T cell fraction (not recorded which). The clonotype was recovered from a female donor with ankylosing spondylitis or in good health (not recorded which). The CDR3 spells CSARDIQNGGSNQPQHF. CDR3 nucleotide sequence: TGCAGTGCTAGAGATATACAGAATGGTGGGAGCAATCAGCCCCAGCATTTT.